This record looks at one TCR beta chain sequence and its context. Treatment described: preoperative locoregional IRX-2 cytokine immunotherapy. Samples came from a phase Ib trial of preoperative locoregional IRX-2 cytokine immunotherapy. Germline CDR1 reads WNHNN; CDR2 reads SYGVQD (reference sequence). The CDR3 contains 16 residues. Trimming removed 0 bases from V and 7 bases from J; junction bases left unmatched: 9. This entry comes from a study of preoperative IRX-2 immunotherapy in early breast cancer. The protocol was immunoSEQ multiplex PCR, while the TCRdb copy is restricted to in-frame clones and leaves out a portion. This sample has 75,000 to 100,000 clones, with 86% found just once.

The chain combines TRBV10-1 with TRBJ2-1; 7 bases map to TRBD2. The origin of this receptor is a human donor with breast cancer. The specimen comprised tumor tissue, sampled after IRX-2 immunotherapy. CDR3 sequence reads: CASSESPEGGKNEQFF. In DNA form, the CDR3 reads TGCGCCAGCAGTGAGTCTCCTGAGGGAGGGAAAAATGAGCAGTTCTTC.